Here is one T cell receptor beta chain with its context. Germline V gene data show CDR1 as MNHEY and CDR2 as SMNVEV (reference sequence). Trimming took 5 bases from V and 10 from J, leaving 18 bases between them. The CDR3 is 14 amino acids. These data belong to a study of cytomegalovirus exposure and HLA in healthy donors. The PCR used 60 Vbeta and 13 Jbeta primers. Clones were sequenced by immunoSEQ multiplex PCR, and TCRdb holds only the in-frame ones, with some missing. Among about 84,000 clones listed, 63% were seen once. The material sequenced was PBMCs. The chain recombines TRBV27 with TRBJ2-1, with D possibly TRBD2 on 6 matching bases. The sequence was collected from a woman aged 40 to 55 in good health and CMV-seropositive. The CDR3 sequence: CASSSSPTGEEQFF. In DNA form, the CDR3 reads TGTGCCAGCAGTAGTTCCCCCACGGGGGAAGAGCAGTTCTTC.